There are a few counts of the clone carrying this T cell receptor beta chain. This record comes from a study of blood T cells in healthy people across ages. The use of a sample-barcoded 5' primer and a J-beta primer mix characterized a second PCR of about 7 to 12 cycles. Via MiXCR, TCRdb re-called the 5' RACE reads, giving one row per CDR3 protein. Here the sample spans 1.5 million or so distinct CDR3 sequences, approximately 42% being singletons. This CDR3 is built from 14 residues. CDR1 SGDLS and CDR2 YYNGEE come from the germline V gene. Trimming took off 3 bases at V and 7 bases at J, with 16 bases between the two ends.

The sample consisted of blood. V usage is TRBV9 and J usage is TRBJ2-5; D might be TRBD2 (5 bases). The receptor's source is a woman aged 18-29 years in good health. This CDR3 is CASSAYHSGGTQYF. The CDR3 coding sequence is TGTGCCAGCAGCGCCTATCATAGTGGAGGGACCCAGTACTTC.